This T cell receptor beta chain was identified in a study of beta chain features in type 1 diabetes. For the study at large: Cell yields, gender and age were comparable in patients and healthy donors.

The CDR3 contains 17 residues. Per the germline V gene, CDR1 is LNHDA and CDR2 is SQIVND (reference sequence). Trimming at V came to 5 bases and at J to 4 bases, leaving 8 bases not matched to a gene. This clone was counted between two and nine times. The antigen is undetermined. Study-wide results and caveats: A definitive answer on HLA type influencing TCRB rearrangement was not reached here. Within each of all four CD4+ subsets, Type 1 diabetes patients had TCRB CDR3s that were moderately but significantly shorter.

Reverse transcribing all isolated RNA meant expressed TCRB transcripts were sequenced. Produced via immunoSEQ multiplex PCR; TCRdb's table is partial and in-frame only. The sample has 900,000 or so clones, around a sixth seen once. The receptor's source is a woman between 18 and 29 years old in good health. This sequence joins TRBV19 and TRBJ2-1; 13 bases are shared with TRBD2. The sequencing sample was made of naive CD4+ T cells from blood. The CDR3 loop is CASSSPGTSGIYNEQFF. For the CDR3, the DNA is TGTGCCAGTAGTTCCCCCGGGACTAGCGGGATTTACAATGAGCAGTTCTTC.